These 19 T cell receptor beta chains came from one sample sequenced in a study of CD8 T cells in ankylosing spondylitis. TCRdb ran MiXCR on the 5' RACE reads and lists one entry per CDR3 protein. The repertoire consists of about 260,000 distinct CDR3 sequences, with around 18% occurring once and the leading ten covering around 8%. The sample comprised blood, either unsorted or a sorted T cell fraction (not recorded which). Every receptor here comes from a male donor with ankylosing spondylitis or in good health (not recorded which).

This clonotype occurred a few times. The chain recombines TRBV28 with TRBJ2-6; D unresolved. The CDR3 runs to 12 residues. Trimming stripped 6 bases from V and 2 bases from J, with 2 bases between. CDR1 is MDHEN and CDR2 is SYDVKM in the germline V gene. The CDR3 here is CASRAGANVLTF. The CDR3, as DNA: TGTGCCAGCAGGGCTGGGGCCAACGTCCTGACTTTC.

Ten or more counts support this clonotype. The rearrangement uses TRBV7-3 and TRBJ2-5; 7 nucleotides line up with TRBD1. The CDR3 totals 15 residues. From germline, CDR1 is SGHTA and CDR2 FQGTGA. V was clipped by 5 bases and J by 5 bases; unmatched bases: 11. The CDR3 loop reads CASSPDRGGWETQYF. The CDR3 region has the DNA TGTGCCAGCAGCCCCGACCGAGGGGGCTGGGAGACCCAGTACTTC.

This clonotype was detected a few times. The chain carries TRBV6-1 and TRBJ2-3; no clear D gene. The CDR3 loop spans 14 amino acids. Germline V gene lookup returns CDR1 MNHNS and CDR2 SASEGT. The V gene lost 0 bases and the J gene lost 6 bases, with 10 bases spanning the gap. The CDR3 reads CASSEAAMGDTQYF. CDR3 nucleotide sequence: TGTGCCAGCAGTGAAGCAGCAATGGGTGATACGCAGTATTTT.

This clonotype was detected only a few times. This rearrangement joins TRBV18 to TRBJ1-2; D not certain. CDR3 length equals 14 residues. The germline CDR1 and CDR2 sequences are KGHSH and LQKENI. The V end lost 6 bases, the J end lost 2 bases, and 13 bases lay between the germline ends. CDR3 protein: CASSPTAPNYGYTF. The DNA of the CDR3 is TGTGCCAGCTCTCCGACGGCCCCAAACTATGGCTACACCTTC.

The gene calls are TRBV12-3 or TRBV12-4 and TRBJ2-2; 8 nucleotides align to TRBD2. The CDR3 is 17 residues long. With V trimmed by 3 bases and J by 5 bases, 11 bases remained unmatched. The CDR3 reads CASSFPSGPLGTGELFF. CDR3 DNA sequence: TGTGCCAGCAGTTTCCCTAGCGGGCCCCTGGGAACCGGGGAGCTGTTTTTT.

This clonotype has more than one count but fewer than ten. This sequence joins TRBV2 and TRBJ2-1; D uncertain. Between the trimmed V and J ends, which lost 3 bases and 12 bases, there was a span of 6 bases. Looked up from germline, CDR1 is SNHLY and CDR2 is FYNNEI. This CDR3 spans 10 amino acids. CDR3 in DNA: TGTGCCAGCAGTGACGGATCGCAGTTCTTC. Amino acid sequence: CASSDGSQFF.

This clonotype has just a few counts. The chain uses TRBV6-1 and TRBJ2-3; 9 nucleotides line up with TRBD1. Trimming at V came to 8 bases and at J to 3 bases, leaving 3 bases not matched to a gene. In germline, CDR1 is MNHNS, CDR2 SASEGT. The CDR3 is made up of 13 amino acids. In nucleotides, the CDR3 is TGTGCCAGCCGGGACAGGGTTACAGATACGCAGTATTTT. Translation gives CASRDRVTDTQYF.

This sequence joins TRBV21-1 and TRBJ1-2; the table calls TRBD1, which could not be checked here. TRBV21-1 is tagged as a pseudogene. The CDR3 consists of 15 residues. The chain's CDR3 is CASSQNRVPNYGYTF. The CDR3 DNA reads as TGTGCCAGCAGTCAAAACAGGGTTCCTAACTATGGCTACACCTTC.

This clonotype was counted a few times. V gene TRBV6-1 combines with J gene TRBJ1-1, with 8 positions matching TRBD1. There are 15 residues in the CDR3. CDR1 and CDR2 (germline): MNHNS, SASEGT. J gave up 3 bases and V 6 bases, and 9 bases lay outside the gene matches. CDR3 bases: TGTGCCAGCAGGCAGGGGGCCACCCGGCACACTGAAGCTTTCTTT. This translates into CASRQGATRHTEAFF.

The V and J genes are TRBV10-3 and TRBJ2-7, with D perhaps matching TRBD1 or TRBD2 (5 bases each). This CDR3 has 11 amino acids. With 5 bases removed from V and 7 bases from J, the gap between germline ends came to 9 bases. The germline gives CDR1 ENHRY, CDR2 SYGVKD. The CDR3 sequence is CAISRGEEQYV. CDR3 sequence (DNA): TGTGCCATCAGTCGAGGGGAAGAGCAGTACGTC.

The V and J genes are TRBV2 and TRBJ1-2; 7 bases match TRBD1. V gave up 6 bases and J gave up 6 bases; unmatched junction bases: 7. The CDR3 contains 13 residues. The V gene's germline CDR1 is SNHLY and CDR2 FYNNEI. CDR3 in amino acids: CASSVQGSHGYTF. In DNA form, the CDR3 reads TGTGCCAGCAGCGTACAGGGGAGTCATGGCTACACCTTC.

At least ten counts were recorded for this clonotype. The chain recombines TRBV5-1 with TRBJ2-5, with TRBD1 as a possible D gene (6 bases). The CDR3 is 14 residues long. Germline V gene sequence: CDR1 SGHRS, CDR2 YFSETQ. V was trimmed by 4 bases and J by 0 bases, leaving 10 bases between them. DNA for the CDR3: TGCGCCAGCAGCCCCGGACAGTACCAAGAGACCCAGTACTTC. It specifies CASSPGQYQETQYF.

The sample holds many counts of this clonotype. The chain employs TRBV6-5 and TRBJ2-1; unclear D gene. V shed 0 bases and J shed 8 bases, with 5 bases lying between them. CDR3 length equals 12 residues. From germline, CDR1 is MNHEY and CDR2 SVGAGI. The CDR3 reads CASSYSGHEQFF. The CDR3 DNA follows: TGTGCCAGCAGTTACTCTGGCCATGAGCAGTTCTTC.

This clonotype was found a few times. The chain uses TRBV5-1 and TRBJ1-2, with TRBD1 matching 8 bases. Losses at the gene ends were 4 bases for V and 8 bases for J; bases not matched to a gene: 7. Per the germline V gene, CDR1 is SGHRS and CDR2 is YFSETQ. This CDR3 spans 13 amino acids. CDR3 sequence: CASSPTGQGGYTF. The CDR3 DNA sequence: TGCGCCAGCAGCCCAACCGGACAGGGAGGCTACACCTTC.

This clonotype showed up just a few times. The V and J genes are TRBV20-1 and TRBJ2-7; D is uncertain. Germline CDR1 reads DFQATT; CDR2 reads SNEGSKA (reference sequence). The CDR3 extends over 12 amino acids. V was shortened by 6 bases and J by 0 bases, with 9 bases between the two germline ends. CDR3 loop: CSAGSSSYEQYV. DNA for the CDR3: TGCAGTGCCGGCAGTAGCTCCTACGAGCAGTACGTC.

This clonotype was seen a handful of times. V gene TRBV12-3 or TRBV12-4 combines with J gene TRBJ1-2, with unresolved D. The CDR3 is 11 amino acids. Deletions cut 5 bases from V and 3 bases from J, with 4 bases between. The CDR3 sequence is CASSVYYGYTF. The CDR3 DNA reads TGTGCCAGCAGTGTCTACTATGGCTACACCTTC.

The chain carries TRBV9 and TRBJ1-2, with 8 bases aligning to TRBD1. J was trimmed by 3 bases and V by 3 bases; bases with no gene match: 4. This CDR3 spans 14 amino acids. Germline V lookup: CDR1 SGDLS, CDR2 YYNGEE. CDR3 nucleotide sequence: TGTGCCAGCAGCGCCCAGACAGGGGACTATGGCTACACCTTC. It encodes CASSAQTGDYGYTF. Complete variable domain (other parts from reference TRBV9 and TRBJ1-2): DSGVTQTPKHLITATGQRVTLRCSPRSGDLSVYWYQQSLDQGLQFLIQYYNGEERAKGNILERFSAQQFPDLHSELNLSSLELGDSALYFCASSAQTGDYGYTFGSGTRLTVV.

This clonotype was seen at least ten times. The CDR3 DNA is TGCAGTGCTATCCCTAAGGTGAGGTTGCACTACGAGCAGTACGTC. Residues: CSAIPKVRLHYEQYV. This chain links TRBV20-1 with TRBJ2-7, with no clear D. Germline lookup yields CDR1 DFQATT and CDR2 SNEGSKA (reference sequence). There are 15 residues in the CDR3. The V gene lost 4 bases and the J gene lost 3 bases, with 19 bases spanning the gap.

This clonotype has just a few counts. This rearrangement joins TRBV5-4 to TRBJ1-1; 7 bases map to TRBD1. Germline V gene lookup returns CDR1 SGHNT and CDR2 YYREEE (reference sequence). CDR3 length: 15 amino acids. V shed 0 bases and J 1 base; nucleotides not matched to a gene: 3. CDR3 loop: CASSLADRENTEAFF. The CDR3 DNA follows: TGTGCCAGCAGCTTGGCCGACAGGGAGAACACTGAAGCTTTCTTT.